The clone carrying this T cell receptor (beta chain) has a handful of counts. TCRdb's copy holds only in-frame clones and misses some; the assay was immunoSEQ multiplex PCR. The sample lists about 18,000 clones; roughly 25% were seen once. This sample stems from a study of sequential checkpoint blockade in melanoma. Treatment here: randomized to nivolumab then ipilimumab (arm A) or the reverse (arm B). This sample comprised tumor tissue (inferred from file names), obtained from a patient given nivolumab and ipilimumab in sequence. The sequence was collected from a human donor with melanoma.

The CDR3: CASSKQNGGPQETQYF. For the CDR3, the DNA is TGTGCCAGCAGCAAGCAGAACGGGGGGCCCCAAGAGACCCAGTACTTC. V usage is TRBV11-3 and J usage is TRBJ2-5; D may be TRBD2 (7 bases). There are 16 residues in the CDR3. Germline V lookup: CDR1 SGHNT, CDR2 YENEEA. Trimming took 5 bases from V and 1 from J, leaving 17 bases between them.